This T cell receptor (beta chain) is drawn from a study of cytomegalovirus exposure and HLA in healthy donors. Study-wide context: In an earlier analysis, around 100 million unique TCR beta sequences were found from some 200 million T cells. Findings and limits, study-wide: Prior analysis indicated that the majority of TCR beta V segments exhibited productivity approximately 90% or approximately 30% of the time. Near-uniform donor sequencing depth was presumed by presence/absence analyses. Specificity of a few CMV-associated chains for CMV antigens was verified in vitro.

This clone was recorded a few times. Its cognate antigen is unknown. Primers: 60 Vbeta forward and 13 Jbeta reverse. Libraries were prepared by immunoSEQ multiplex PCR; TCRdb keeps only in-frame clonotypes and omits some of them. The data show around 32,000 clones, around 40% seen once. The germline V and J ends were trimmed by 9 bases and 2 bases, with 14 bases remaining between them. There are 14 residues in the CDR3. Germline V gene data show CDR1 as MNHNS and CDR2 as SASEGT. V is TRBV6-1 and J is TRBJ2-1; possible D gene TRBD1, 5 bases. The sample comprised PBMCs. The receptor was isolated from a woman between 45 and 65 years old in good health and CMV-seronegative. The CDR3 spells CASTRTDTYNEQFF. The CDR3 coding sequence is TGTGCCAGTACCCGGACGGACACCTACAATGAGCAGTTCTTC.